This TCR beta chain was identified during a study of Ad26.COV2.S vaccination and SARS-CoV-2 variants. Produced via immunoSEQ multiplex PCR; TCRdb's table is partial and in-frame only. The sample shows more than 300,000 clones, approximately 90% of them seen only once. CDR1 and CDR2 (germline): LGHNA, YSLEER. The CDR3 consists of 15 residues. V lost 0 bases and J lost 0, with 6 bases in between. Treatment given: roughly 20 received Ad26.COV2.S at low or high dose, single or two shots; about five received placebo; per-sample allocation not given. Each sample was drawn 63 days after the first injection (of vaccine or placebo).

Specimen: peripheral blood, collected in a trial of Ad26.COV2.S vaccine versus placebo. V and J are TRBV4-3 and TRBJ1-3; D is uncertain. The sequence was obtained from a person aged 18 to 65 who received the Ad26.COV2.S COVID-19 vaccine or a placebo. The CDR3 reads CASSQDSRSGNTIYF. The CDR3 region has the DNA TGCGCCAGCAGCCAAGATTCCCGCTCTGGAAACACCATATATTTT.